Listed here are 32 T cell receptor beta chains from one sample, sequenced in a study of Graves' ophthalmopathy and Graves' hyperthyroidism. Amplification of the TCR beta CDR3 regions used RNA transcripts (as template). HTBI primers served in a first-round RT-PCR, which a second-round multiplex PCR followed. TCRdb reprocessed the multiplex PCR reads via MiXCR and lists one record per CDR3 protein. Seen here are more than 1,000,000 distinct CDR3 sequences, less than 45% observed once, and the top ten hold 11%. Material for sequencing was peripheral blood or thyroid tissue (not recorded which). These receptors were collected from an adult man with Graves' hyperthyroidism.

The rearrangement links TRBV5-6 to TRBJ2-7; TRBD2 matches at 8 bases. From germline, CDR1 is SGHDT and CDR2 YYEEEE. The CDR3 extends over 14 amino acids. V lost 4 bases and J lost 7; bases outside the gene matches: 10. CDR3 DNA: TGTGCCAGCAGCCCGGGGATAGCGGGATGGGAGCAGTACTTC. It is translated as CASSPGIAGWEQYF. Full variable domain (rest looked up from reference TRBV5-6 and TRBJ2-7): DAGVTQSPTHLIKTRGQQVTLRCSPKSGHDTVSWYQQALGQGPQFIFQYYEEEERQRGNFPDRFSGHQFPNYSSELNVNALLLGDSALYLCASSPGIAGWEQYFGPGTRLTVT.

Ten or more counts support this clonotype. The gene calls are TRBV29-1 and TRBJ2-2; a possible D gene is TRBD2 (5 bases). This CDR3 contains 13 residues. In germline, CDR1 is SQVTM, CDR2 ANQGSEA. Trimming removed 4 bases at V and 6 bases at J, with 12 bases between. The CDR3 reads CSVGVSVSGELFF. The CDR3 region has the DNA TGCAGCGTTGGGGTTAGCGTTTCCGGGGAGCTGTTTTTT.

This chain connects TRBV4-1 to TRBJ1-4, with D perhaps matching TRBD1 (5 bases). V dropped 7 bases and J dropped 7 bases, with 13 bases sitting between them. This CDR3 has 13 amino acids. Per the germline V gene, CDR1 is MGHRA and CDR2 is YSYEKL. The CDR3 bases are TGCGCCAGCACGAGGGGAGAAGGTGAAAAACTGTTTTTT. Translating it yields CASTRGEGEKLFF.

The gene calls are TRBV7-9 and TRBJ1-2; TRBD1 agrees at 10 bases. The germline CDR1 and CDR2 sequences are SEHNR and FQNEAQ (reference sequence). This CDR3 is 14 amino acids long. The junction had 4 bases not matched to a gene; V was cut back by 2 bases and J by 7 bases. The CDR3 here is CASSLKTGGRGYTF. In DNA form, the CDR3 reads TGTGCCAGCAGCTTAAAGACAGGGGGCCGTGGCTACACCTTC.

This clonotype was recorded many times. The chain recombines TRBV16 with TRBJ2-6; D may be TRBD2 (5 bases). Trimming took off 0 bases at V and 4 bases at J, with 7 bases between the two ends. CDR1 and CDR2 (germline): KGHSY, FQNENV. The CDR3 consists of 15 residues. CDR3 in DNA: TGTGCCAGCAGCCAATCGGGCGGGGGGGCCAACGTCCTGACTTTC. Encoded protein: CASSQSGGGANVLTF.

This clonotype has only a few counts. This chain uses TRBV28 with TRBJ2-5; 10 bases agree with TRBD1. V was pared by 0 bases and J by 3 bases, with 4 bases of the junction left unmatched. The CDR3 is 16 amino acids. The V gene's germline CDR1 is MDHEN and CDR2 SYDVKM. CDR3 sequence (DNA): TGTGCCAGCAGTTTATGGCGACAGGGGGCTGAAGAGACCCAGTACTTC. Protein product: CASSLWRQGAEETQYF.

Comments on this clonotype: The conserved phenylalanine or tryptophan normally closing the CDR3 is absent here, so this likely arose from a read error. The chain carries TRBV10-3 and TRBJ2-5; no clear D gene. Germline loops: CDR1 ENHRY, CDR2 SYGVKD. Trimming stripped 3 bases from V and 1 base from J, with 3 bases between. The CDR3 runs to 12 residues. CDR3 DNA sequence: TGTGCCATCAGTGACATCCAAGAGACCCAGTACCTC. The encoded protein is CAISDIQETQYL.

The table lists this clonotype with many counts. The chain has TRBV25-1 and TRBJ1-2; a possible D gene is TRBD1 (5 bases). The V gene's germline CDR1 is MGHDK and CDR2 SYGVNS. This CDR3 has 14 amino acids. Trimming pared 6 bases from V and 5 bases from J, leaving 16 bases between. The CDR3 spells CASRGTGDGYGYTF. The DNA for the CDR3 is TGTGCCAGCAGGGGTACGGGGGATGGATATGGCTACACCTTC.

Many counts were recorded for this clonotype. The chain recombines TRBV29-1 with TRBJ2-7; 15 nucleotides match TRBD2. Germline CDR1 is SQVTM and CDR2 is ANQGSEA. The CDR3 is 15 residues long. The J segment lost 6 bases and the V segment lost 6 bases, leaving 9 bases of the junction unmatched. The CDR3 region is CSVPGTSGRSAEQYF. The CDR3 coding sequence is TGCAGCGTACCCGGGACTAGCGGGAGGAGCGCCGAGCAGTACTTC.

As to this clonotype: A much larger clone sits a single nucleotide away, making a read error possible. The chain has TRBV29-1 and TRBJ1-5; D gene ambiguous. The CDR3 is made up of 12 amino acids. Germline V lookup: CDR1 SQVTM, CDR2 ANQGSEA. Trimming took 1 base from V and 12 from J, leaving 13 bases between them. In DNA, the CDR3 is TGCAGCGTTGAAGGCCCCAGGTCGGGCCAGCATTTT. Residues: CSVEGPRSGQHF.

This clonotype was picked up many times. V is TRBV7-9 and J is TRBJ2-5; D gene uncertain. The CDR3 is 16 amino acids. The V end lost 2 bases, the J end lost 3 bases, and 16 bases lay between the germline ends. In germline, CDR1 is SEHNR, CDR2 FQNEAQ (reference sequence). DNA of the CDR3: TGTGCCAGCAGCTTATCACCTACAGCAGTAGAAGAGACCCAGTACTTC. Translating it yields CASSLSPTAVEETQYF.

This clonotype was seen ten or more times. The chain links TRBV7-8 to TRBJ1-2, with 10 nucleotides matching TRBD1. Germline assignment: CDR1 SGHVS and CDR2 FQNEAQ. The CDR3 consists of 15 residues. Losses at the gene ends were 3 bases for V and 9 bases for J; bases not matched to a gene: 10. CDR3 sequence: CASSFGRGQGSSYTF. The CDR3 DNA reads TGTGCCAGCAGCTTCGGTCGGGGACAGGGGAGCAGCTACACCTTC.

CDR3 bases: TGTGCCGGATCTTTAGCGGGGCTGAGGCACGAGCAGTACTTC. This encodes CAGSLAGLRHEQYF. J is TRBJ2-7 and V is TRBV2, with TRBD2 matching over 8 bases. Trimming at V came to 11 bases and at J to 5 bases, leaving 14 bases not matched to a gene. CDR3 length: 14 amino acids. Germline V gene sequence: CDR1 SNHLY, CDR2 FYNNEI.

The rearrangement uses TRBV20-1 and TRBJ2-7, with 8 bases matching TRBD1. The CDR3 contains 15 residues. The V segment lost 2 bases and the J segment 2 bases; nucleotides outside the gene matches: 8. Germline loops: CDR1 DFQATT, CDR2 SNEGSKA (reference sequence). CDR3 DNA: TGCAGTGCTAGACCGACAGGGACAGGCACCTACGAGCAGTACTTC. It encodes CSARPTGTGTYEQYF.

This chain links TRBV19 with TRBJ1-5; D might be TRBD1 (6 bases). Trimming took 2 bases from V and 3 from J, leaving 11 bases between them. Germline V lookup: CDR1 LNHDA, CDR2 SQIVND (reference sequence). There are 15 residues in the CDR3. The CDR3 protein is CASSIRGQLNQPQHF. The CDR3 coding sequence is TGTGCCAGTAGTATACGAGGACAGCTCAATCAGCCCCAGCATTTT. The complete variable domain, with remaining parts taken from reference TRBV19 and TRBJ1-5, reads DGGITQSPKYLFRKEGQNVTLSCEQNLNHDAMYWYRQDPGQGLRLIYYSQIVNDFQKGDIAEGYSVSREKKESFPLTVTSAQKNPTAFYLCASSIRGQLNQPQHFGDGTRLSIL.

This clonotype was seen just once. V and J are TRBV10-2 and TRBJ2-7; 10 nucleotides agree with TRBD1. Unmatched junction bases numbered 4, after V lost 2 bases and J lost 3 bases. The CDR3 is made up of 15 amino acids. The germline gives CDR1 WSHSY, CDR2 SAAADI. This chain's CDR3 is CASSEDGTGDYEQYF. CDR3 sequence (DNA): TGCGCCAGCAGTGAGGACGGGACAGGGGACTACGAGCAGTACTTC.

V usage is TRBV6-5 and J usage is TRBJ2-5; D perhaps matches TRBD2 (6 bases). Germline lookup yields CDR1 MNHEY and CDR2 SVGAGI. This CDR3 is 15 amino acids long. With 5 bases removed from V and 2 bases from J, the gap between germline ends came to 15 bases. The CDR3 DNA follows: TGTGCCAGCAGTCCCGGGGCGGGGAAACAAGAGACCCAGTACTTC. It specifies CASSPGAGKQETQYF.

V usage is TRBV7-6 and J usage is TRBJ2-7; D perhaps matches TRBD2 (6 bases). The CDR3 has 15 residues. In germline, CDR1 is SGHVS, CDR2 FNYEAQ. V gave up 5 bases and J gave up 0 bases, with 14 bases separating them. Here the CDR3 reads CASSPQAGPSYEQYF. DNA for the CDR3: TGTGCCAGCAGCCCCCAAGCGGGCCCCTCCTACGAGCAGTACTTC.

In the case of this clonotype: This may arise from a read error, as a much more abundant clone is one base away. The rearrangement links TRBV7-2 to TRBJ1-1; weak D call: TRBD1 (6 bases). CDR3 length equals 15 residues. With 5 bases removed from V and 3 bases from J, the gap between germline ends came to 16 bases. Germline CDR1 is SGHTA and CDR2 is FQGNSA. The CDR3 region has the DNA TGTGCCAGCAGCCACGCAGGGGTAGGGGACACTGAAGCTTTCTTT. This encodes CASSHAGVGDTEAFF.

This clonotype was observed at least ten times. The genes are TRBV12-3 or TRBV12-4 and TRBJ2-7; 7 bases match TRBD2. This CDR3 region has 14 residues. V was clipped by 5 bases and J by 5 bases; unmatched bases: 9. The CDR3: CASSRLAMMDEQYF. The CDR3, as DNA: TGTGCCAGCAGTAGACTAGCAATGATGGACGAGCAGTACTTC.

The chain carries TRBV4-1 and TRBJ2-7; 8 bases fit TRBD2. The CDR3 consists of 15 residues. Per the germline V gene, CDR1 is MGHRA and CDR2 is YSYEKL. V shed 4 bases and J 1 base; nucleotides not matched to a gene: 6. Here the CDR3 DNA reads TGCGCCAGCAGCCTTAGCGCGGGGGGTTCCTACGAGCAGTACTTC. Translation gives CASSLSAGGSYEQYF.

This clonotype was seen a few times. V is TRBV5-1 and J is TRBJ2-5; D is unclear. Trimming stripped 3 bases from V and 2 bases from J, with 14 bases between. The CDR3 has 15 residues. Germline CDR1 reads SGHRS; CDR2 reads YFSETQ. The CDR3 sequence: CASSSSKKPQETQYF. The CDR3 nucleotides are TGCGCCAGCAGCTCGTCCAAAAAACCTCAAGAGACCCAGTACTTC.

The rearrangement joins TRBV5-6 to TRBJ1-5, with D possibly being TRBD1 (6 bases). Trimming shortened V by 5 bases and J by 5 bases, and 11 bases separated the two germline ends. The CDR3 has 13 amino acids. CDR1 and CDR2 (germline): SGHDT, YYEEEE. The CDR3, as DNA: TGTGCCAGCAGGTGGGGGGCAGATCAGCCCCAGCATTTT. Translation: CASRWGADQPQHF.

To note about this clonotype: A read error is possible here, since a much larger clone lies one base away. This chain connects TRBV29-1 to TRBJ2-2, with D perhaps being TRBD1 or TRBD2 (6 bases each). The CDR3 totals 12 residues. Germline lookup yields CDR1 SQVTM and CDR2 ANQGSEA. This CDR3 reads CSGTANTGEVFF. In DNA form, the CDR3 reads TGCAGCGGGACAGCGAACACCGGGGAGGTGTTTTTT.

The chain links TRBV7-9 to TRBJ2-2, with D tentatively TRBD1 (6 bases). The CDR3 runs 14 residues. V lost 7 bases and J 0 bases, leaving 9 bases between the germline ends. Germline CDR1 reads SEHNR; CDR2 reads FQNEAQ (reference sequence). The CDR3: CASKGTTNTGELFF. CDR3 in DNA: TGTGCCAGCAAAGGGACAACGAACACCGGGGAGCTGTTTTTT.

The count of this clonotype is one. V usage is TRBV24-1 and J usage is TRBJ1-2, with 8 bases that match TRBD1. The V segment lost 4 bases and the J segment 7 bases; nucleotides outside the gene matches: 7. The CDR3 extends over 14 amino acids. The germline CDR1 and CDR2 sequences are KGHDR and SFDVKD. CDR3: CATSEAGGASGYTF. Written as DNA, the CDR3 is TGTGCCACCAGTGAAGCAGGGGGCGCGAGTGGCTACACCTTC.

This clonotype appeared many times. The chain combines TRBV6-5 with TRBJ2-5, with a tentative D call TRBD1 (6 bases). Deletions cut 11 bases from V and 5 bases from J, with 9 bases between. This CDR3 has 10 amino acids. Germline CDR1 and CDR2: MNHEY and SVGAGI. CDR3 bases: TGTGCCGGGGGCTGGGAGACCCAGTACTTC. As protein: CAGGWETQYF.

The V gene is TRBV5-1, the J gene TRBJ1-1; D not resolved. Germline-derived CDR1 and CDR2 are SGHRS and YFSETQ. The CDR3 sequence is 14 residues long. Between the trimmed V and J ends, which lost 0 bases and 4 bases, there was a span of 10 bases. The CDR3: CASSLDGDGTEAFF. CDR3 DNA: TGCGCCAGCAGCTTGGATGGGGATGGCACTGAAGCTTTCTTT.

This clonotype was counted ten times or more. This chain connects TRBV20-1 to TRBJ1-6, with TRBD1 identical over 10 bases. The CDR3 length is 15 residues. Germline V CDR1 and CDR2: DFQATT, SNEGSKA (reference sequence). Unmatched junction bases numbered 5, after V lost 1 base and J lost 8 bases. CDR3 region: CSARVGQGNYSPLHF. The CDR3 nucleotides read TGCAGTGCTAGAGTGGGACAGGGGAACTATTCACCCCTCCACTTT.

The chain couples TRBV5-1 to TRBJ1-1; D is uncertain. Per germline, CDR1 SGHRS and CDR2 YFSETQ. Trimming pared 0 bases from V and 8 bases from J, leaving 8 bases between. The CDR3 is 12 residues long. For the CDR3, the DNA is TGCGCCAGCAGCTTGGCAGCCCACGAAGCTTTCTTT. It translates to CASSLAAHEAFF.

Comment on this clonotype: A read error may be the cause here, since a much bigger clone is one base away. CDR3 in DNA: TGCAGTGCTAGGAGAGATTTCTCTGGAAACACCATATATTTT. This encodes CSARRDFSGNTIYF. The gene calls are TRBV20-1 and TRBJ1-3; D remains ambiguous. Germline V gives CDR1 DFQATT, CDR2 SNEGSKA (reference sequence). The CDR3 covers 14 residues. Trimming removed 3 bases from V and 0 bases from J, with 9 bases in between.

The V gene is TRBV7-9, the J gene TRBJ1-6, with D maybe TRBD1 (5 bases). This CDR3 comprises 13 residues. The ends were cut back, 1 base at V and 13 bases at J, with 11 bases in the middle. Looked up from germline, CDR1 is SEHNR and CDR2 is FQNEAQ (reference sequence). The CDR3 loop reads CASSLGGNQPLHF. In DNA, the CDR3 is TGTGCCAGCAGCTTAGGGGGGAATCAGCCCCTCCACTTT.